These 8 T cell receptor beta chains were sequenced from one sample in a study of blood T cell repertoires in COVID-19. Sequencing was performed with immunoSEQ multiplex PCR; in TCRdb, only in-frame clones are kept and a portion is missing. Of 300,000 to 450,000 clones listed, around nine tenths are singletons. The source material was peripheral blood. Receptors originate from a human donor in a cohort sampled during active COVID-19.

This chain uses TRBV5-1 with TRBJ1-2; 8 bases line up with TRBD1. This CDR3 spans 14 amino acids. The V gene end was trimmed by 1 base and the J gene end by 6 bases; junction bases not matched to a gene: 5. Germline V CDR1 and CDR2: SGHRS, YFSETQ. DNA for the CDR3: TGCGCCAGCAGCTTGAGACAGGGGAATGATGGCTACACCTTC. It is translated as CASSLRQGNDGYTF. Based on the CDR3 plus reference TRBV5-1 and TRBJ1-2, the full variable domain is KAGVTQTPRYLIKTRGQQVTLSCSPISGHRSVSWYQQTPGQGLQFLFEYFSETQRNKGNFPGRFSGRQFSNSRSEMNVSTLELGDSALYLCASSLRQGNDGYTFGSGTRLTVV.

This sequence joins TRBV10-3 and TRBJ1-3, with D maybe TRBD1 (5 bases). This CDR3 spans 13 amino acids. V dropped 0 bases and J dropped 16 bases, with 16 bases sitting between them. CDR1 ENHRY and CDR2 SYGVKD come from the germline V gene. The CDR3 is CAISESMEGLVYF. In DNA, the CDR3 is TGTGCCATCAGTGAGTCGATGGAGGGGCTTGTGTATTTT.

A word on this clone: Other DNA sequences in the sample encode the same CDR3. The chain links TRBV5-1 to TRBJ2-7; D is uncertain. Trimming took off 4 bases at V and 3 bases at J, with 11 bases between the two ends. The CDR3 length is 13 residues. Germline V gene lookup returns CDR1 SGHRS and CDR2 YFSETQ. The CDR3 nucleotides are TGCGCCAGCAGCGCCGGAACTAACTACGAGCAGTACTTC. Its translation: CASSAGTNYEQYF.

A few counts support this clone. This rearrangement joins TRBV6-1 to TRBJ2-1; the match to TRBD2 covers 8 bases. Germline loops: CDR1 MNHNS, CDR2 SASEGT. Trimming removed 2 bases from V and 4 bases from J; junction bases left unmatched: 1. The CDR3 contains 14 residues. The CDR3 DNA reads TGTGCCAGCAGTGAAAGCGGGGGTTACAATGAGCAGTTCTTC. It is translated as CASSESGGYNEQFF.

A single count supports this clone. Other DNA sequences in the sample encode the same CDR3. This chain uses TRBV5-1 with TRBJ1-1; weak D call: TRBD1 (6 bases). The CDR3 runs to 14 residues. Germline assignment: CDR1 SGHRS and CDR2 YFSETQ. V gave up 0 bases and J gave up 1 base, with 7 bases separating them. The CDR3: CASSLAQGNTEAFF. The CDR3 DNA is TGCGCCAGCAGCTTGGCACAGGGGAACACTGAAGCTTTCTTT.

This chain uses TRBV19 with TRBJ1-2; 7 bases agree with TRBD1. V shed 9 bases, J shed 4 bases, and the junction held 14 bases outside the gene matches. Germline values: CDR1 LNHDA, CDR2 SQIVND (reference sequence). The CDR3 covers 15 residues. The CDR3 is CASRGRDSPIYGYTF. CDR3 DNA: TGTGCCAGCCGAGGTAGGGACAGCCCGATCTATGGCTACACCTTC.

J is TRBJ2-7 and V is TRBV7-3; TRBD2 is a possible D gene (6 bases). CDR1 and CDR2 (germline): SGHTA, FQGTGA. The CDR3 consists of 14 residues. V dropped 0 bases and J dropped 2 bases, with 8 bases sitting between them. CDR3 loop: CASSLTGGAYEQYF. The CDR3 nucleotides read TGTGCCAGCAGCTTAACGGGCGGGGCCTACGAGCAGTACTTC.

J is TRBJ2-3 and V is TRBV6-6; 10 bases align to TRBD2. Trimming cost V 5 bases and J 0 bases; bases outside gene matches: 5. In germline, CDR1 is MNHNY, CDR2 SVGAGI (reference sequence). The CDR3 consists of 16 residues. The CDR3 DNA reads as TGTGCCAGCAGTCGACAGCGGGGGGGTAGCACAGATACGCAGTATTTT. Protein sequence: CASSRQRGGSTDTQYF.